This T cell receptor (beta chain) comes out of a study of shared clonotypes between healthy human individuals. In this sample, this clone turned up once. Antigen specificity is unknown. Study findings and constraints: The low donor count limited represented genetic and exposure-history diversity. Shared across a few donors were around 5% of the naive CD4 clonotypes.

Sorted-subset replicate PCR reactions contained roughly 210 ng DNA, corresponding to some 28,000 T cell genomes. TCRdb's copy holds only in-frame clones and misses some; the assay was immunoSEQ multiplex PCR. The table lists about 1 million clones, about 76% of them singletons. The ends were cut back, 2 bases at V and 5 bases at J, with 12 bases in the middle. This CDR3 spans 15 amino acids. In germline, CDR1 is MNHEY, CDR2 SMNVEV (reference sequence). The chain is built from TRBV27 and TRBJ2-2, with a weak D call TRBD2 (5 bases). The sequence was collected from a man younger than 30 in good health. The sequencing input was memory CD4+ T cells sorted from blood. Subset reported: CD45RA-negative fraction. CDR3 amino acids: CASSLRTPGTGELFF. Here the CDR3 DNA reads TGTGCCAGCAGTTTACGGACCCCGGGGACCGGGGAGCTGTTTTTT.